The 28 T cell receptor beta chains below come from one sample, sequenced in a study of cytomegalovirus exposure and HLA in healthy donors. Vbeta (60) and Jbeta (13) primers were used in the PCR. The repertoire was sequenced with immunoSEQ multiplex PCR; TCRdb's copy has only in-frame clones and lacks some. The sample shows some 90,000 clones, roughly four fifths of them seen only once. The sample consisted of PBMCs. Receptors were obtained from a man in his fifties or sixties in good health and CMV-seronegative.

A note on this clone: This sample includes further DNA sequences coding for the same CDR3. The genes are TRBV28 and TRBJ1-2, with 8 bases fitting TRBD1. The CDR3 has 14 residues. Looked up from germline, CDR1 is MDHEN and CDR2 is SYDVKM. Trimming at V came to 5 bases and at J to 5 bases, leaving 7 bases not matched to a gene. The CDR3 reads CASSLGQGSYGYTF. The CDR3 bases are TGTGCCAGCAGTCTCGGACAGGGATCATATGGCTACACCTTC.

The CDR3 region has the DNA TGTGCCAGCAGCTTGGTTGGGACAGGGGGCGGCTATGGCTACACCTTC. Protein product: CASSLVGTGGGYGYTF. The rearrangement links TRBV5-4 to TRBJ1-2, with 12 bases that match TRBD1. Trimming at V came to 0 bases and at J to 4 bases, leaving 4 bases not matched to a gene. In germline, CDR1 is SGHNT, CDR2 YYREEE (reference sequence). This CDR3 spans 16 amino acids.

Turning to this clone: A read error may produce the germline difference seen at one junction end. The rearrangement joins TRBV7-9 to TRBJ2-5; D unresolved. In germline, CDR1 is SEHNR, CDR2 FQNEAQ (reference sequence). The CDR3 runs 14 residues. The CDR3, as DNA: TGTTCCAGCAGCTCGTCGAACATACAAGAGACCCAGTACTTC. This translates into CSSSSSNIQETQYF.

The CDR3 sequence is CASSSTGAETQYF. CDR3 coding DNA: TGTGCCAGCAGCAGTACAGGGGCGGAGACCCAGTACTTC. V usage is TRBV6-6 and J usage is TRBJ2-5, with 7 bases lining up with TRBD1. The CDR3 extends over 13 amino acids. Germline V lookup: CDR1 MNHNY, CDR2 SVGAGI (reference sequence). V shed 6 bases, J shed 5 bases, and the junction held 6 bases outside the gene matches.

V usage is TRBV28 and J usage is TRBJ1-1, with unresolved D. Deletions cut 3 bases from V and 0 bases from J, with 11 bases between. Germline V gene lookup returns CDR1 MDHEN and CDR2 SYDVKM. The CDR3 totals 15 residues. The CDR3 coding sequence is TGTGCCAGCAGTTTGGCGGGAACCATGAACACTGAAGCTTTCTTT. Protein sequence: CASSLAGTMNTEAFF.

V gene TRBV5-1 combines with J gene TRBJ1-2; 11 bases map to TRBD1. The ends lost 1 base at V and 4 bases at J; junction bases unmatched: 12. The CDR3 has 18 residues. Germline V gives CDR1 SGHRS, CDR2 YFSETQ. The CDR3 nucleotides read TGCGCCAGCAGCTTGAGGGGACAGGGGGATGTAGGTAGCTATGGCTACACCTTC. Its translation: CASSLRGQGDVGSYGYTF.

As DNA, the CDR3 is TGTGCCATCAGTGAGGATGGGACTCAAGAGACCCAGTACTTC. Amino acids: CAISEDGTQETQYF. V usage is TRBV10-3 and J usage is TRBJ2-5; a possible D gene is TRBD2 (6 bases). The V end lost 2 bases, the J end lost 2 bases, and 9 bases lay between the germline ends. Germline V gene sequence: CDR1 ENHRY, CDR2 SYGVKD. CDR3 size: 14 residues.

V gene TRBV5-1 combines with J gene TRBJ2-5, with 10 nucleotides matching TRBD1. This CDR3 comprises 14 residues. Germline V CDR1 and CDR2: SGHRS, YFSETQ. The ends lost 3 bases at V and 11 bases at J; junction bases unmatched: 10. The CDR3 bases are TGCGCCAGCAGCTCCGGGACAGGGGACGGGGAGCAGTACTTC. This codes for CASSSGTGDGEQYF. Combining the CDR3 with reference TRBV5-1 and TRBJ2-5 gives the whole variable domain KAGVTQTPRYLIKTRGQQVTLSCSPISGHRSVSWYQQTPGQGLQFLFEYFSETQRNKGNFPGRFSGRQFSNSRSEMNVSTLELGDSALYLCASSSGTGDGEQYFGPGTRLLVL.

Notes on this clone: One end of the junction fails to match germline, which may point to a read error. The CDR3 nucleotides are TGCGCCAGCGGTGAGACCCCGGGACACCTCTATGGCTACACCTTC. Protein sequence: CASGETPGHLYGYTF. This sequence joins TRBV10-2 and TRBJ1-2; TRBD1 might be the D (6 bases). The CDR3 length is 15 residues. Germline V lookup: CDR1 WSHSY, CDR2 SAAADI.

The V call is TRBV4-3, the J call TRBJ2-3; D gene unclear. The V end lost 0 bases, the J end lost 5 bases, and 6 bases lay between the germline ends. CDR1 is LGHNA, CDR2 YSLEER, per germline. This CDR3 is 13 amino acids long. For the CDR3, the DNA is TGCGCCAGCAGCCAAGAACCGGGAGATACGCAGTATTTT. Its protein is CASSQEPGDTQYF.

The J gene is TRBJ2-3, the V gene TRBV4-2; 11 bases are a match to TRBD2. This CDR3 comprises 16 residues. V shed 2 bases, J shed 0 bases, and the junction held 1 base outside the gene matches. The germline CDR1 and CDR2 sequences are LGHNA and YNFKEQ. The DNA of the CDR3 is TGTGCCAGCAGCCAACTAGCGGGAGGAAGCACAGATACGCAGTATTTT. It translates to CASSQLAGGSTDTQYF.

This chain connects TRBV5-8 to TRBJ2-1, with TRBD2 identical over 14 bases. The length of the CDR3 is 15 residues. Looked up from germline, CDR1 is SGHTS and CDR2 is YDEGEE. Trimming took 3 bases from V and 8 from J; bases not matched to a gene: 4. The CDR3 loop reads CASSSGLAGGYEQFF. The CDR3 DNA reads as TGTGCCAGCAGCTCAGGACTAGCGGGAGGTTATGAGCAGTTCTTC.

The chain carries TRBV28 and TRBJ1-5, with 10 bases fitting TRBD1. The CDR3 runs to 16 residues. After removal of 5 bases from V and 6 bases from J, the junction contained 10 bases not matched to a gene. CDR1 is MDHEN and CDR2 is SYDVKM in the germline V gene. The CDR3 here is CASSIQTTGGGQPQHF. In nucleotides, the CDR3 is TGTGCCAGCAGTATACAAACGACAGGGGGCGGTCAGCCCCAGCATTTT.

V is TRBV6-5 and J is TRBJ2-2, with 11 bases fitting TRBD1. Per the germline V gene, CDR1 is MNHEY and CDR2 is SVGAGI. The V gene end was trimmed by 5 bases and the J gene end by 4 bases; junction bases not matched to a gene: 3. This CDR3 is built from 15 residues. The CDR3 DNA follows: TGTGCCAGCAGTGGACAGGGGGCAATCACCGGGGAGCTGTTTTTT. Its translation is CASSGQGAITGELFF.

This rearrangement joins TRBV18 to TRBJ2-1, with 10 nucleotides matching TRBD2. CDR3 length: 13 amino acids. Germline-derived CDR1 and CDR2 are KGHSH and LQKENI. V trimming: 2 bases; J trimming: 8 bases; junction bases outside the gene matches: 0. The CDR3 region is CASSPTSGDEQFF. The CDR3 DNA sequence: TGTGCCAGCTCACCAACTAGCGGGGATGAGCAGTTCTTC.

The V call is TRBV10-3, the J call TRBJ2-2, with TRBD1 as a possible D gene (6 bases). CDR3 length: 14 residues. V lost 3 bases and J 2 bases, leaving 7 bases between the germline ends. CDR1 is ENHRY and CDR2 is SYGVKD in the germline V gene. CDR3 sequence reads: CAISDRGNTGELFF. The CDR3, as DNA: TGTGCCATCAGTGACAGGGGAAACACCGGGGAGCTGTTTTTT.

This clone has a single count. V gene TRBV29-1 combines with J gene TRBJ1-2; D is unclear. The germline V gene has CDR1 SQVTM and CDR2 ANQGSEA. The V end lost 4 bases, the J end lost 8 bases, and 8 bases lay between the germline ends. The CDR3 runs 10 residues. In nucleotides, the CDR3 is TGCAGCGTTGGCTCGGGAGGCTACACCTTC. This translates into CSVGSGGYTF.

Concerning this clone: Other DNA sequences within the sample encode an identical CDR3. V and J are TRBV25-1 and TRBJ1-5, with a tentative D call TRBD1 (5 bases). Germline values: CDR1 MGHDK, CDR2 SYGVNS. The CDR3 consists of 14 residues. The ends were cut back, 6 bases at V and 2 bases at J, with 11 bases in the middle. The CDR3 loop is CASSPWGGNQPQHF. The CDR3 bases are TGTGCCAGCAGCCCGTGGGGGGGCAATCAGCCCCAGCATTTT.

The chain combines TRBV5-1 with TRBJ2-7; a possible D gene is TRBD1 (6 bases). V was shortened by 4 bases and J by 6 bases, with 14 bases between the two germline ends. The germline gives CDR1 SGHRS, CDR2 YFSETQ. This CDR3 contains 13 residues. CDR3 bases: TGCGCCAGCAGCCCCGGGGTAGGGGGCGAGCAGTACTTC. It encodes CASSPGVGGEQYF.

This clone was counted between two and nine times. This rearrangement joins TRBV7-9 to TRBJ1-5; TRBD1 is a possible D gene (5 bases). Trimming took off 6 bases at V and 3 bases at J, with 12 bases between the two ends. The CDR3 has 14 amino acids. CDR1 and CDR2 from the germline V gene are SEHNR and FQNEAQ (reference sequence). The CDR3 nucleotides are TGTGCCAGCAGTCATGGACAAGTCAATCAGCCCCAGCATTTT. Translating it yields CASSHGQVNQPQHF.

This chain joins TRBV20-1 and TRBJ1-3; D may be TRBD1 (5 bases). Germline CDR1 is DFQATT and CDR2 is SNEGSKA (reference sequence). V was shortened by 4 bases and J by 8 bases, with 9 bases between the two germline ends. The CDR3 covers 11 residues. CDR3 amino acids: CSATVQDTIYF. DNA for the CDR3: TGCAGTGCTACAGTACAGGACACCATATATTTT.

This chain links TRBV5-5 with TRBJ1-1, with TRBD1 identical over 7 bases. Germline V lookup: CDR1 SGHKS, CDR2 YYEKEE (reference sequence). The CDR3 spans 14 residues. V lost 4 bases and J lost 1; bases outside the gene matches: 4. CDR3 sequence reads: CASSRDRANTEAFF. CDR3 sequence (DNA): TGTGCCAGCAGCCGTGACAGGGCGAACACTGAAGCTTTCTTT.

The CDR3 loop reads CASLGLNSNQPQHF. As DNA, the CDR3 is TGTGCCAGTTTGGGGCTAAATAGCAATCAGCCCCAGCATTTT. The gene calls are TRBV19 and TRBJ1-5; the D gene is possibly TRBD1 (5 bases). Germline V gives CDR1 LNHDA, CDR2 SQIVND (reference sequence). CDR3 length: 14 amino acids. Trimming stripped 8 bases from V and 0 bases from J, with 11 bases between.

The V and J genes are TRBV19 and TRBJ2-7; TRBD1 aligns across 9 bases. Germline V CDR1 and CDR2: LNHDA, SQIVND (reference sequence). J was trimmed by 4 bases and V by 7 bases; bases with no gene match: 11. This CDR3 is 15 amino acids long. DNA for the CDR3: TGTGCCAGTACCCCCACATGGGACAGGGCATACGAGCAGTACTTC. Translating it yields CASTPTWDRAYEQYF.

The V call is TRBV5-6, the J call TRBJ2-3, with D possibly being TRBD1 (6 bases). Trimming removed 2 bases at V and 3 bases at J, with 13 bases between. CDR3 size: 15 residues. Per germline, CDR1 SGHDT and CDR2 YYEEEE. CDR3 region: CASSFGQFRTDTQYF. Here the CDR3 DNA reads TGTGCCAGCAGCTTCGGACAGTTCAGGACAGATACGCAGTATTTT.

The chain combines TRBV28 with TRBJ2-7; 9 bases are shared with TRBD1. The germline gives CDR1 MDHEN, CDR2 SYDVKM. This CDR3 is built from 15 residues. V lost 6 bases to trimming and J lost 2 bases; unmatched junction nucleotides: 8. In DNA form, the CDR3 reads TGTGCCAGCAGCTCGGGGGGACAGGGCCCCTACGAGCAGTACTTC. Its protein is CASSSGGQGPYEQYF.

The chain carries TRBV5-1 and TRBJ2-3; 9 bases align to TRBD2. This CDR3 region has 16 residues. The J segment lost 2 bases and the V segment lost 4 bases, leaving 8 bases of the junction unmatched. Germline V gene lookup returns CDR1 SGHRS and CDR2 YFSETQ. This CDR3 is CASSLDSGRDTDTQYF. The CDR3 DNA sequence: TGCGCCAGCAGCCTGGATAGCGGGAGAGACACAGATACGCAGTATTTT.

The rearrangement uses TRBV2 and TRBJ2-7, with a possible D match to TRBD2 (6 bases). Trimming removed 3 bases from V and 2 bases from J, with 14 bases in between. The CDR3 loop spans 15 amino acids. From germline, CDR1 is SNHLY and CDR2 FYNNEI. Here the CDR3 DNA reads TGTGCCAGCAGTGACGCGGGGAGGTTTCCCTACGAGCAGTACTTC. Its translation: CASSDAGRFPYEQYF.